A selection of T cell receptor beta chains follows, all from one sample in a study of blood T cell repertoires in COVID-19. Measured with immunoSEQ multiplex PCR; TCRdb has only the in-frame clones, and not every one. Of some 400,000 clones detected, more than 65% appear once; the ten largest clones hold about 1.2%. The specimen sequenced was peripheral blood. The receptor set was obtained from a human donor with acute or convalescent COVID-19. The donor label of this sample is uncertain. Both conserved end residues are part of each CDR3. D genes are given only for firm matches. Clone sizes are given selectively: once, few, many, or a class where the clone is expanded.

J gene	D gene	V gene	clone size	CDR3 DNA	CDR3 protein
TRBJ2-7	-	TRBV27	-	TGTGCCAGCACAGGATCGTCCTACGAGCAGTACTTC	CASTGSSYEQYF
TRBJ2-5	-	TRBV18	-	TGTGCCAGCTTTGACCGGGGAGGGACCCAGTACTTC	CASFDRGGTQYF
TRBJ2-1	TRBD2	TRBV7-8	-	TGTGCCAGCAGCCCGATAAGGACTAGCGGGGGGGCGGGGAATGAGCAGTTCTTC	CASSPIRTSGGAGNEQFF
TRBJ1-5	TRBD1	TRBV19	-	TGTGCCAGTAGTATCGTTGGACAGGGTGGCAATCAGCCCCAGCATTTT	CASSIVGQGGNQPQHF
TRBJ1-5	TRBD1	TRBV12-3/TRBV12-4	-	TGTGCCAGCACCACCAGGGGGCAACAGCCCCAGCATTTT	CASTTRGQQPQHF
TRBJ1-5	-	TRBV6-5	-	TGTGCCAGCAGTCGAACCTCAGGGAACAATCAGCCCCAGCATTTT	CASSRTSGNNQPQHF
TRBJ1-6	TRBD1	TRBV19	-	TGTGCCAGTAGTTCCGGGACAGGTGTAGCTAATTCACCCCTCCACTTT	CASSSGTGVANSPLHF
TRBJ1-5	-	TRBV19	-	TGTGCCAGTATCGAGGCGGGGGGAATGCGGCCCCAGCATTTT	CASIEAGGMRPQHF
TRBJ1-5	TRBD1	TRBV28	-	TGTGCCAGCAGTTTTAAACAGGGGATACAAGGTCTGCCCCAGCATTTT	CASSFKQGIQGLPQHF
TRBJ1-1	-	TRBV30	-	TGTGCCTGGAGTTTGGGAGGGAACACTGAAGCTTTCTTT	CAWSLGGNTEAFF
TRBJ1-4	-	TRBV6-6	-	TGTGCCAGCAGCCCAAGTTCGGGGGGGAATGTTAAACTGTTTTTT	CASSPSSGGNVKLFF
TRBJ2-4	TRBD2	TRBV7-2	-	TGTGCCAGCAGCTACGCTTCTAGCGGTAACAAAAACATTCAGTACTTC	CASSYASSGNKNIQYF
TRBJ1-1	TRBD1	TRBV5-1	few	TGCGCCAGCAGCTACAGGGGGTCCATGAACACTGAAGCTTTCTTT	CASSYRGSMNTEAFF
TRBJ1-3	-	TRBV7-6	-	TGTGCCAGCAGCTTAGATCCGGGTTTGGGCTCTGGAAACACCATATATTTT	CASSLDPGLGSGNTIYF
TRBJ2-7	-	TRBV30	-	TGTGCCTGGAGCCGTTTGACTAAGGACCACGAGCAGTACTTC	CAWSRLTKDHEQYF
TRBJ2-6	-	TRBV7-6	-	TGTGCCAGCAGCTTAGGGGCCTCTGGGGCCAACGTCCTGACTTTC	CASSLGASGANVLTF
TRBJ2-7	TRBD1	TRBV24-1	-	TGTGCCACCAGTGATAAGGGACAGGGGGCCTCCTACGAGCAGTACTTC	CATSDKGQGASYEQYF
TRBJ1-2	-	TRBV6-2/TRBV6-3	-	TGTGCCAGCAGTTCCCCGGACAAGGCTAACTATGGCTACACCTTC	CASSSPDKANYGYTF
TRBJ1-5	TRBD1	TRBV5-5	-	TGTGCCAGCAGCTCCGGACAGGTTGGCAATCAGCCCCAGCATTTT	CASSSGQVGNQPQHF
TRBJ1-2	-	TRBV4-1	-	TGCGCCAGCAGCCAAGTGTCCGGTCGTGCAGGACAGTGGGATGGCTACACCTTC	CASSQVSGRAGQWDGYTF
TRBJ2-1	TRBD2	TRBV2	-	TGTGCCAGCCGGACTAGCGGGACACTCACCTACAATGAGCAGTTCTTC	CASRTSGTLTYNEQFF
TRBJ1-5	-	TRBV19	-	TGTGCCAGTAGTCTCCAGGCTTGGGTTGATCAGCCCCAGCATTTT	CASSLQAWVDQPQHF
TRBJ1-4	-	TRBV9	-	TGTGCCAGCAGCGTTGGAGGCCCGGAAAAACTGTTTTTT	CASSVGGPEKLFF
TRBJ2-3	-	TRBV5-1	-	TGCGCCAGCAGCTTTCTGGGAGTAGCAGATACGCAGTATTTT	CASSFLGVADTQYF
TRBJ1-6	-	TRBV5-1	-	TGCGCCAGCAGCTTTCGAACAGTGAGCAACTTCTATTCAGCCCTCCACTTT	CASSFRTVSNFYSALHF
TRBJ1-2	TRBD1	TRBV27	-	TGTGCCAGCAGTCGGGACAGGGCGGGATATGGCTACACCTTC	CASSRDRAGYGYTF
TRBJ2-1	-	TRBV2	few	TGTGCCAGCAAGGCTAGCGCCCCTTCTGGTGAGCAGTTCTTC	CASKASAPSGEQFF
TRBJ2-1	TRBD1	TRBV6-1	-	TGTGCCAGCAGTGAAGCGAACAGGGGGCCCTACAATGAGCAGTTCTTC	CASSEANRGPYNEQFF
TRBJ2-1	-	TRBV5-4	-	TGTGCCAGCAGCTGGGGGCGGGTGGGACAAGGTCAAGGGGGCAATGAGCAGTTCTTC	CASSWGRVGQGQGGNEQFF
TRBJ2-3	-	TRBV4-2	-	TGTGCCAGCAGCCAAGAGGTCTACGCAGATACGCAGTATTTT	CASSQEVYADTQYF
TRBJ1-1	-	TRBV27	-	TGTGCCAGCAGTCAGGGGTTCGGAACTGAAGCTTTCTTT	CASSQGFGTEAFF
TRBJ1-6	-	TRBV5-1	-	TGCGCCAGCAGCTCCAGAGCGAGCTCCTATAATTCACCCCTCCACTTT	CASSSRASSYNSPLHF
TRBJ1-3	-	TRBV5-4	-	TGTGCCAGCAGCTTGAAACAGGGAGTGGGAAACACCATATATTTT	CASSLKQGVGNTIYF
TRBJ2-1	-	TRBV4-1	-	TGCGCCAGCAGCCAAGTAGACTCTCCCTACAATGAGCAGTTCTTC	CASSQVDSPYNEQFF
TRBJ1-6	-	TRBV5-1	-	TGCGCCAGCAGCTTGGTAGGGTCGGGACAAAATAATTCACCCCTCCACTTT	CASSLVGSGQNNSPLHF
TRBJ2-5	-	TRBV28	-	TGTGCCAGCAGCCCTCAGTTGTACCAAGAGACCCAGTACTTC	CASSPQLYQETQYF
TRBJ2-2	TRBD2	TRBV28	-	TGTGCCAGCGGTGGAGCGGGGGGCACCGGGGAGCTGTTTTTT	CASGGAGGTGELFF
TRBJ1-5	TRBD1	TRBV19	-	TGTGCCAGTAGGGGGGGACAGGGGAGTTCTCAGCCCCAGCATTTT	CASRGGQGSSQPQHF
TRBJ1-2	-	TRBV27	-	TGTGCCAGCAGTTTATGGGGAGATGGCTACACCTTC	CASSLWGDGYTF
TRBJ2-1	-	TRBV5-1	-	TGCGCCAGCAGCCACCGCGGGGCTGGCGATGAGCAGTTCTTC	CASSHRGAGDEQFF
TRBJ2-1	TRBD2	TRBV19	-	TGTGCCAGTAGCCGGGGTAGCGGGGTCCCCTACAATGAGCAGTTCTTC	CASSRGSGVPYNEQFF
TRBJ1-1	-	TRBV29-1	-	TGCAGCGTTGGGAGGGCGAACACTGAAGCTTTCTTT	CSVGRANTEAFF
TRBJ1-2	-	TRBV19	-	TGTGCCAGCCAACAGGTTCGCGTTGGCGGCTACACCTTC	CASQQVRVGGYTF
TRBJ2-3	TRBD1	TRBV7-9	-	TGTGCCAGCAGCTTAGTCGGGACAGGGGTGGGAGATACGCAGTATTTT	CASSLVGTGVGDTQYF
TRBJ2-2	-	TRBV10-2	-	TGCGTCAGCAGTGTAGTAGCAGACACCGGGGAGCTGTTTTTT	CVSSVVADTGELFF
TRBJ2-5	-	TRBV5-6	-	TGTGCCAGCAGCTTGGATTCCGGGGTGGTAGGGACCCAGTACTTC	CASSLDSGVVGTQYF
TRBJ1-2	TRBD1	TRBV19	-	TGTGCCAGTAGCGACAAAGGGACAGCGGACTATGGCTACACCTTC	CASSDKGTADYGYTF
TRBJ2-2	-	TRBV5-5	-	TGTGCCGGCGGGACGGCGGGCGCTACCGGGGAGCTGTTTTTT	CAGGTAGATGELFF
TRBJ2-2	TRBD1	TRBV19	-	TGTGCCAGTAGTATGTGGACAGGGGGCAACACCGGGGAGCTGTTTTTT	CASSMWTGGNTGELFF
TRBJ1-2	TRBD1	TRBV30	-	TGTGCCTGGACTAAACCGGGACAGGGAAAGAATGGCTACACCTTC	CAWTKPGQGKNGYTF
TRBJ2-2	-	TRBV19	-	TGTGCCAGTAGTCTTGGACTAGTGGGCCAATGGGGGCACACCGGGGAGCTGTTTTTT	CASSLGLVGQWGHTGELFF
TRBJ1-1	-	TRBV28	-	TGTGCCAGCAGTTTATGGCAGGCGAACACTGAAGCTTTCTTT	CASSLWQANTEAFF
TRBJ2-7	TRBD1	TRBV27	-	TGTGCCAGCAGTTCCCCCGCCCCCGGGACAGGGAATGCGCAGTACTTC	CASSSPAPGTGNAQYF
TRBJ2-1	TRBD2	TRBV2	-	TGTGCCAGCAGTGAAGCGCGGGGGGGTGAGCAGTTCTTC	CASSEARGGEQFF
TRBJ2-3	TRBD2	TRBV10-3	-	TGTGCCATCAGTGGGACTAGCGGGAAAGATACGCAGTATTTT	CAISGTSGKDTQYF